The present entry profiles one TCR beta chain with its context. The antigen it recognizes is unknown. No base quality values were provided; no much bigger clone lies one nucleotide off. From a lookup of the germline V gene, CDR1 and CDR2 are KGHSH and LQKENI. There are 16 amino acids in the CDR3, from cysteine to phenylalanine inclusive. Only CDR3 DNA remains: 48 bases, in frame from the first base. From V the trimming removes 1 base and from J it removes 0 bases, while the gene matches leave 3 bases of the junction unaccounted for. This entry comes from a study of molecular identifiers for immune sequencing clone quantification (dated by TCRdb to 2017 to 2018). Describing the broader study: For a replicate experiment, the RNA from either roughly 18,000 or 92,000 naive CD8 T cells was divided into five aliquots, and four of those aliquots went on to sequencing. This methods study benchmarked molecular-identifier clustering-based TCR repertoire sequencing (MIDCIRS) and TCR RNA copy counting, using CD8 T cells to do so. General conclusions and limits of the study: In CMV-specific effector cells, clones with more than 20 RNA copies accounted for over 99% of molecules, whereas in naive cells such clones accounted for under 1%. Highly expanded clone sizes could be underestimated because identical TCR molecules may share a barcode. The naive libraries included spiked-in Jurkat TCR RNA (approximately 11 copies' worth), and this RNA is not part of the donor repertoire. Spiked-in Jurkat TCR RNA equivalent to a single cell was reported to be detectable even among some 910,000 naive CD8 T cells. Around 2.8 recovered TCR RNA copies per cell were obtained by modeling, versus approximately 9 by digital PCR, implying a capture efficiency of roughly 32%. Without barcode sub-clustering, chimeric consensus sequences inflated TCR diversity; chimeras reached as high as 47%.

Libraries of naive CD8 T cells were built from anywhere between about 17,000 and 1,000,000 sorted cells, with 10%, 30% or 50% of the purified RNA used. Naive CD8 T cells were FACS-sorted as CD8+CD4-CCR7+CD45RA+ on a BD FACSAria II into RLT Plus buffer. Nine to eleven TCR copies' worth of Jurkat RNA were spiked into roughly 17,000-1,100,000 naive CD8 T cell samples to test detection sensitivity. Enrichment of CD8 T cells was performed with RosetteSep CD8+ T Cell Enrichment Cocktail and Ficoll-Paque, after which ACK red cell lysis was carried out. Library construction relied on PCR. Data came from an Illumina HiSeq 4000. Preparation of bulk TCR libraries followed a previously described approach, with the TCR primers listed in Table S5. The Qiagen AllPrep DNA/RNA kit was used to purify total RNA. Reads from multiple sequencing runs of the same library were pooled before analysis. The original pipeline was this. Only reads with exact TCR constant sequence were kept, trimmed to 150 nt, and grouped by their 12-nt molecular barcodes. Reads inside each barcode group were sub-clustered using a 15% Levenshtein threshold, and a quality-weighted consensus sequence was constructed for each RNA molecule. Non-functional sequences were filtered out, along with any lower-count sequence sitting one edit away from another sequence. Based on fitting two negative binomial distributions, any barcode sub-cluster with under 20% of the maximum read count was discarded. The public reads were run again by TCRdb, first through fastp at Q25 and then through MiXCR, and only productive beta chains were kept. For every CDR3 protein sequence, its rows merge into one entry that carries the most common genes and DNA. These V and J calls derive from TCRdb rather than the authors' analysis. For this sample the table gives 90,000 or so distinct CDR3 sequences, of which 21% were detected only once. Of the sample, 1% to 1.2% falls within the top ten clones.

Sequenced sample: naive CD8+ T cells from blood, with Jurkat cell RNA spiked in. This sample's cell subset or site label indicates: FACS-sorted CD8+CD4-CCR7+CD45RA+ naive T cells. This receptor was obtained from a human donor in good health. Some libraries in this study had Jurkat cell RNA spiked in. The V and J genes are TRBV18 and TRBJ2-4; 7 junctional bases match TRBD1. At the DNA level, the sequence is TGTGCCAGCTCACCACGGGGGACAGTAGCCAAAAACATTCAGTACTTC. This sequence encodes CASSPRGTVAKNIQYF. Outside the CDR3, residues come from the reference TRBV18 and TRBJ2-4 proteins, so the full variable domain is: NAGVMQNPRHLVRRRGQEARLRCSPMKGHSHVYWYRQLPEEGLKFMVYLQKENIIDESGMPKERFSAEFPKEGPSILRIQQVVRGDSAAYFCASSPRGTVAKNIQYFGAGTRLSVL.